The 26 T cell receptor beta chains below all came from one sample that was sequenced in a study of blood T cell repertoires in COVID-19. Method: immunoSEQ multiplex PCR; TCRdb's copy keeps in-frame clones and lacks some. The repertoire holds some 180,000 clones, with less than 85% as singletons. The sequencing sample was made of PBMCs or T cells enriched from blood (not recorded which). These receptors were obtained from a woman aged 55-70 years with acute COVID-19.

V usage is TRBV11-2 and J usage is TRBJ1-1; maybe TRBD1 (6 bases). CDR3 size: 14 residues. Trimming removed 4 bases at V and 1 base at J, with 10 bases between. Germline V gene lookup returns CDR1 SGHAT and CDR2 FQNNGV. The DNA of the CDR3 is TGTGCCAGCAGCTCTGGACAGACGAACACTGAAGCTTTCTTT. Its translation is CASSSGQTNTEAFF.

V gene TRBV19 combines with J gene TRBJ2-3; TRBD2 is a possible D gene (5 bases). The CDR3 has 15 amino acids. Per the germline V gene, CDR1 is LNHDA and CDR2 is SQIVND (reference sequence). Trimming took off 6 bases at V and 0 bases at J, with 13 bases between the two ends. The CDR3 spells CASRAGDTSTDTQYF. The CDR3 coding sequence is TGTGCCAGTAGGGCCGGGGATACTAGCACAGATACGCAGTATTTT. The whole variable domain, filled in from reference TRBV19 and TRBJ2-3, reads DGGITQSPKYLFRKEGQNVTLSCEQNLNHDAMYWYRQDPGQGLRLIYYSQIVNDFQKGDIAEGYSVSREKKESFPLTVTSAQKNPTAFYLCASRAGDTSTDTQYFGPGTRLTVL.

The chain carries TRBV24-1 and TRBJ2-1, with TRBD1 identical over 8 bases. V shed 9 bases, J shed 7 bases, and the junction held 10 bases outside the gene matches. The germline CDR1 and CDR2 sequences are KGHDR and SFDVKD. The CDR3 is 14 amino acids. Here the CDR3 reads CATRGQGMLNEQFF. The CDR3 bases are TGTGCCACCCGTGGACAGGGAATGTTAAATGAGCAGTTCTTC.

CDR3: CASRRYREGEQFF. CDR3 bases: TGCGCCAGCCGGAGATATCGAGAGGGTGAGCAGTTCTTC. The chain recombines TRBV5-1 with TRBJ2-1; possible D gene TRBD2, 5 bases. V shed 7 bases and J shed 9 bases, with 17 bases lying between them. The germline V gene has CDR1 SGHRS and CDR2 YFSETQ. This CDR3 has 13 residues.

The chain is built from TRBV20-1 and TRBJ1-2; TRBD1 might be the D (5 bases). V lost 3 bases to trimming and J lost 5 bases, with 19 bases between them. The CDR3 loop spans 15 amino acids. Germline V gives CDR1 DFQATT, CDR2 SNEGSKA (reference sequence). CDR3 coding DNA: TGCAGTGCTAGTAAGGGTCAGGGAACTACTTATGGCTACACCTTC. Amino acids: CSASKGQGTTYGYTF.

The chain combines TRBV28 with TRBJ1-2, with TRBD1 matching over 7 bases. J lost 5 bases, V lost 6 bases, and 9 bases had no gene match. The CDR3 is 14 amino acids. Germline V gene sequence: CDR1 MDHEN, CDR2 SYDVKM. CDR3 bases: TGTGCCAGCAGCACCACAGGGGTTGGATATGGCTACACCTTC. This encodes CASSTTGVGYGYTF.

The sample holds a few counts of this clone. The genes are TRBV7-8 and TRBJ2-7; TRBD2 is a possible D gene (5 bases). The CDR3 runs 18 residues. V shed 0 bases and J shed 3 bases, with 21 bases lying between them. CDR1 SGHVS and CDR2 FQNEAQ come from the germline V gene. The CDR3 is CASSLATSLGAAIYEQYF. The CDR3 nucleotides read TGTGCCAGCAGCTTAGCGACCTCCTTAGGAGCGGCCATCTACGAGCAGTACTTC.

The chain is built from TRBV7-2 and TRBJ2-7, with a weak D call TRBD1 (6 bases). The V end lost 1 base, the J end lost 1 base, and 11 bases lay between the germline ends. Germline values: CDR1 SGHTA, CDR2 FQGNSA. The CDR3 length is 15 residues. This chain's CDR3 is CASSLGRGTSYEQYF. CDR3 bases: TGTGCCAGCAGCTTAGGCAGGGGTACTTCCTACGAGCAGTACTTC.

This sequence joins TRBV6-5 and TRBJ1-2; D is perhaps TRBD1 (5 bases). This CDR3 has 13 amino acids. The V end was cut by 4 bases, the J end by 2 bases, with 8 bases between. Germline CDR1 reads MNHEY; CDR2 reads SVGAGI. Here the CDR3 reads CASSLQVNYGYTF. The CDR3 coding sequence is TGTGCCAGCAGTTTACAGGTGAACTATGGCTACACCTTC.

This clone was found once. The rearrangement uses TRBV9 and TRBJ1-1; the D gene is possibly TRBD1 (5 bases). The germline gives CDR1 SGDLS, CDR2 YYNGEE. V lost 0 bases and J lost 0, with 12 bases in between. The CDR3 has 16 amino acids. DNA for the CDR3: TGTGCCAGCAGCGTAGATGAGGCGGACATGAACACTGAAGCTTTCTTT. Amino acids: CASSVDEADMNTEAFF.

This clone has just one count. The CDR3 DNA reads as TGTGCCAGTATGGTATCGGGACAAAGCTCCTACGAGCAGTACTTC. Translated, it gives CASMVSGQSSYEQYF. The chain links TRBV19 to TRBJ2-7, with D perhaps matching TRBD1 (6 bases). This CDR3 spans 15 amino acids. CDR1 and CDR2 (germline): LNHDA, SQIVND (reference sequence). The V and J ends lost 7 bases and 0 bases respectively, with 16 bases between them.

As DNA, the CDR3 is TGTGCCAGCTCACCAGAGGCCGGCACCCGACCATTGAACACTGAAGCTTTCTTT. This gives the protein CASSPEAGTRPLNTEAFF. V is TRBV18 and J is TRBJ1-1; D gene uncertain. The V gene's germline CDR1 is KGHSH and CDR2 LQKENI. The CDR3 loop spans 18 amino acids. With 2 bases removed from V and 0 bases from J, the gap between germline ends came to 19 bases.

The chain carries TRBV5-1 and TRBJ2-1; TRBD2 matches at 9 bases. The CDR3 spans 15 residues. V was pared by 0 bases and J by 9 bases, with 7 bases of the junction left unmatched. Germline CDR1 SGHRS, CDR2 YFSETQ. CDR3 nucleotide sequence: TGCGCCAGCAGCTTGGGGTTAGCGGGAGATGTTGAGCAGTTCTTC. Translation gives CASSLGLAGDVEQFF.

The rearrangement uses TRBV5-4 and TRBJ2-5, with 8 bases aligning to TRBD1. The CDR3 contains 13 residues. With 4 bases clipped from V and 3 bases from J, the junction kept 2 bases outside the gene matches. Looked up from germline, CDR1 is SGHNT and CDR2 is YYREEE (reference sequence). The DNA of the CDR3 is TGTGCCAGCAGCCCGACAGGGGAAGAGACCCAGTACTTC. It is translated as CASSPTGEETQYF. Variable domain in full (rest from reference TRBV5-4 and TRBJ2-5): ETGVTQSPTHLIKTRGQQVTLRCSSQSGHNTVSWYQQALGQGPQFIFQYYREEENGRGNFPPRFSGLQFPNYSSELNVNALELDDSALYLCASSPTGEETQYFGPGTRLLVL.

This chain uses TRBV6-5 with TRBJ2-3; D ambiguous. The CDR3 is made up of 12 amino acids. The V end was cut by 8 bases, the J end by 1 base, with 7 bases between. Germline V gives CDR1 MNHEY, CDR2 SVGAGI. CDR3 in amino acids: CASHIGTDTQYF. CDR3 sequence (DNA): TGTGCCAGCCATATAGGCACAGATACGCAGTATTTT.

V is TRBV2 and J is TRBJ2-2, with a possible D match to TRBD2 (6 bases). Germline lookup yields CDR1 SNHLY and CDR2 FYNNEI. Trimming stripped 7 bases from V and 3 bases from J, with 9 bases between. The CDR3 extends over 13 amino acids. Here the CDR3 reads CASIRDYTGELFF. DNA of the CDR3: TGTGCCAGCATCAGGGACTACACCGGGGAGCTGTTTTTT.

The V call is TRBV6-2 or TRBV6-3, the J call TRBJ2-5; D is unresolved. The CDR3 has 12 residues. Trimming pared 6 bases from V and 5 bases from J, leaving 10 bases between. CDR1 MNHEY and CDR2 SVGEGT come from the germline V gene. The DNA of the CDR3 is TGTGCCAGCAGCCCGTCGCGGGAGACCCAGTACTTC. Protein: CASSPSRETQYF.

V is TRBV10-2 and J is TRBJ2-1; TRBD1 matches at 7 bases. CDR1 is WSHSY and CDR2 is SAAADI in the germline V gene. V lost 5 bases, J lost 6 bases, and 7 bases stayed unmatched. The CDR3 consists of 14 residues. CDR3 bases: TGCGCCAGCAGTTCCGGGACAGTTGGCAATGAGCAGTTCTTC. Its protein product is CASSSGTVGNEQFF.

The gene calls are TRBV28 and TRBJ1-2, with unresolved D. The germline CDR1 and CDR2 sequences are MDHEN and SYDVKM. The CDR3 consists of 16 residues. Trimming removed 2 bases at V and 6 bases at J, with 19 bases between. The CDR3 is CASSLGLQTLANGYTF. The CDR3, as DNA: TGTGCCAGCAGTTTAGGGTTACAGACCCTGGCTAATGGCTACACCTTC.

V usage is TRBV10-3 and J usage is TRBJ2-5; 9 nucleotides agree with TRBD1. V shed 4 bases, J shed 5 bases, and the junction held 14 bases outside the gene matches. Germline V lookup: CDR1 ENHRY, CDR2 SYGVKD. The CDR3 spans 17 residues. The CDR3 DNA reads TGTGCCATCAGTGGGGGACAGGGAGTCAAGGGAGAGGAGACCCAGTACTTC. Encoded protein: CAISGGQGVKGEETQYF.

The J gene is TRBJ1-4, the V gene TRBV5-4; D may be TRBD1 (6 bases). Germline V gene sequence: CDR1 SGHNT, CDR2 YYREEE (reference sequence). Trimming pared 5 bases from V and 6 bases from J, leaving 14 bases between. CDR3 length equals 14 residues. This CDR3 is CASRPDRWDEKLFF. CDR3 DNA: TGTGCCAGCAGACCGGACAGATGGGATGAAAAACTGTTTTTT.

This sequence joins TRBV5-1 and TRBJ2-5; tentative D call: TRBD2 (6 bases). Germline CDR1 reads SGHRS; CDR2 reads YFSETQ. The CDR3 consists of 17 residues. The V gene lost 1 base and the J gene lost 8 bases, with 24 bases spanning the gap. The CDR3 sequence is CASSLFSGPQAGGTQYF. The CDR3 DNA is TGCGCCAGCAGCTTGTTTTCAGGCCCCCAGGCCGGGGGTACCCAGTACTTC.

CDR3 nucleotide sequence: TGTGCCAGCAGTTCCAGACTAGCTAGGAAGAATGAGCAGTTCTTC. It specifies CASSSRLARKNEQFF. The chain couples TRBV28 to TRBJ2-1; 7 nucleotides match TRBD2. J was trimmed by 7 bases and V by 4 bases; bases with no gene match: 10. Looked up from germline, CDR1 is MDHEN and CDR2 is SYDVKM. The CDR3 is 15 residues long. The complete variable domain, with remaining parts taken from reference TRBV28 and TRBJ2-1, reads DVKVTQSSRYLVKRTGEKVFLECVQDMDHENMFWYRQDPGLGLRLIYFSYDVKMKEKGDIPEGYSVSREKKERFSLILESASTNQTSMYLCASSSRLARKNEQFFGPGTRLTVL.

This clone was seen a handful of times. This chain links TRBV14 with TRBJ1-2; no clear D gene. The CDR3 is 14 residues long. V lost 4 bases and J 2 bases, leaving 11 bases between the germline ends. The germline CDR1 and CDR2 sequences are SGHDN and FVKESK. The CDR3 sequence is CASSPDMPNYGYTF. The CDR3 DNA follows: TGTGCCAGCAGCCCTGACATGCCCAACTATGGCTACACCTTC.

The CDR3, as DNA: TGTGCCAGCAGCTTAGCGACAGGGTGGGCTTTCTTT. The encoded protein is CASSLATGWAFF. The rearrangement links TRBV7-2 to TRBJ1-1; TRBD1 matches 7 bases. The CDR3 extends over 12 amino acids. From germline, CDR1 is SGHTA and CDR2 FQGNSA. With V trimmed by 0 bases and J by 11 bases, 3 bases remained unmatched. Full variable domain (outside the CDR3, taken from reference TRBV7-2 and TRBJ1-1): GAGVSQSPSNKVTEKGKDVELRCDPISGHTALYWYRQSLGQGLEFLIYFQGNSAPDKSGLPSDRFSAERTGGSVSTLTIQRTQQEDSAVYLCASSLATGWAFFGQGTRLTVV.

The chain has TRBV16 and TRBJ2-7, with D possibly being TRBD1 (6 bases). The germline V gene has CDR1 KGHSY and CDR2 FQNENV. CDR3 length: 14 amino acids. V shed 4 bases and J shed 6 bases, with 16 bases lying between them. The CDR3 nucleotides are TGTGCCAGCAGCCGAAACAGGGAAAAAGGCGAGCAGTACTTC. Residues: CASSRNREKGEQYF.